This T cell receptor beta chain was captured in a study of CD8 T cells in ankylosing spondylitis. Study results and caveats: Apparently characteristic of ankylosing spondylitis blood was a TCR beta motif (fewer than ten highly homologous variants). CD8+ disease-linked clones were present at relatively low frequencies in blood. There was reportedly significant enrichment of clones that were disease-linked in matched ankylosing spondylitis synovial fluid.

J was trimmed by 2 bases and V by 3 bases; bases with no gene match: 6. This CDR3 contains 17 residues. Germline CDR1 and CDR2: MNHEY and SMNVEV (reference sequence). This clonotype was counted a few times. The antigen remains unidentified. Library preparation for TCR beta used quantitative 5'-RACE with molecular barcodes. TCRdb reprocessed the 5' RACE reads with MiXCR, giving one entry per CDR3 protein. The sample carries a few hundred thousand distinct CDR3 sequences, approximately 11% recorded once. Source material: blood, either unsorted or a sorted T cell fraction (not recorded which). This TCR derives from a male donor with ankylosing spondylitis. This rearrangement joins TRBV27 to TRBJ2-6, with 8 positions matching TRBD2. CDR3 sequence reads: CASSFHLGRAGANVLTF. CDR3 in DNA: TGTGCCAGCAGTTTCCACCTCGGGAGGGCTGGGGCCAACGTCCTGACTTTC.